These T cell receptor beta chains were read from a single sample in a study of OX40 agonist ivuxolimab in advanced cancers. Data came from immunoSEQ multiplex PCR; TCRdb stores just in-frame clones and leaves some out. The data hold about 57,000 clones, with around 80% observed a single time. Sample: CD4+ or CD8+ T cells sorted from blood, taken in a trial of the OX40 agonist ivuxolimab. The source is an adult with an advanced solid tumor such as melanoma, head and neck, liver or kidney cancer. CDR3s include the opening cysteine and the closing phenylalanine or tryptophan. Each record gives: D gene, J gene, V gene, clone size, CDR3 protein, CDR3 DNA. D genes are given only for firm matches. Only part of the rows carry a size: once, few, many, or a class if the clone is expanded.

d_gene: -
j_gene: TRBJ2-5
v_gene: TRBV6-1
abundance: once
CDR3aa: CAGRDPGGETQYF
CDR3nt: TGTGCCGGAAGGGACCCCGGAGGAGAGACCCAGTACTTC

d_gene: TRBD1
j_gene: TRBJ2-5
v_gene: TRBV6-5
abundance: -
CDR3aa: CASSLNRGWETQYF
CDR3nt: TGTGCCAGCAGTTTAAACAGGGGATGGGAGACCCAGTACTTC

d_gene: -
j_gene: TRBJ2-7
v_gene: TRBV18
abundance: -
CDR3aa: CASSQTGATSDYEQYF
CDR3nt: TGTGCCAGCTCTCAGACAGGGGCCACTAGCGACTACGAGCAGTACTTC

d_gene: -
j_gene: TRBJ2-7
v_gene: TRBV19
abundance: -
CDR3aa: CASSPGGGPYEQYF
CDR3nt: TGTGCCAGTAGTCCAGGAGGGGGGCCATACGAGCAGTACTTC

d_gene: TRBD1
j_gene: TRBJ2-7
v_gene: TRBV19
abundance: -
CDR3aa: CASSIWTGSTYEQYF
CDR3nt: TGTGCCAGTAGTATTTGGACAGGATCTACCTACGAGCAGTACTTC

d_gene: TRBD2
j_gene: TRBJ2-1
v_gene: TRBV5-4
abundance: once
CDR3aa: CASSSEGTSGYEQFF
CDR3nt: TGTGCCAGCAGCTCAGAGGGGACTAGCGGGTATGAGCAGTTCTTC

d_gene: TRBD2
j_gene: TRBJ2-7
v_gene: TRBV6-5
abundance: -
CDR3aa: CASSYGTSGDTYEQYF
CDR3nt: TGTGCCAGCAGTTACGGTACTAGCGGGGACACCTACGAGCAGTACTTC

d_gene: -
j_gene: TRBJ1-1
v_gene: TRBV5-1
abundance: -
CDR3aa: CASSLAEVRGLNTEAFF
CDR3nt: TGCGCCAGCAGCTTGGCCGAAGTCAGGGGTCTGAACACTGAAGCTTTCTTT

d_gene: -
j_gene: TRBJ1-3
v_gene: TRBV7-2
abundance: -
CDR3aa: CASAPGRVSSGNTIYF
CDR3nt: TGTGCCAGCGCCCCCGGACGGGTGAGCTCTGGAAACACCATATATTTT

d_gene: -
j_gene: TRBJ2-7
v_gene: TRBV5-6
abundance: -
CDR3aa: CASSFGVSIGEQYF
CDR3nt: TGTGCCAGCAGCTTTGGCGTGAGCATCGGCGAGCAGTACTTC

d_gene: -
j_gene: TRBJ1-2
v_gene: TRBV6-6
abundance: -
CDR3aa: CATAGAANYGYTF
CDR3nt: TGTGCCACCGCAGGAGCAGCTAACTATGGCTACACCTTC

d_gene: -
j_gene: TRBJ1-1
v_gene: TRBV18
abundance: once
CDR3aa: CASSPLSGTEAFF
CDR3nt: TGTGCCAGCTCACCATTAAGTGGAACTGAAGCTTTCTTT

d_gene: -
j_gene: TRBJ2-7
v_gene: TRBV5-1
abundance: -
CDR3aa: CASSVGGEQYF
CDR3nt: TGCGCCAGCAGTGTCGGCGGGGAGCAGTACTTC

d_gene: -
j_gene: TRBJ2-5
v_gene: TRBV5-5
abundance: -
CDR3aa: CASIQTVGGETQYF
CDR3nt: TGTGCCAGCATACAAACAGTTGGGGGGGAGACCCAGTACTTC

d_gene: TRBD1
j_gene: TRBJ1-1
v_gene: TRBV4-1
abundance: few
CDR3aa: CASSLTGGVTEAFF
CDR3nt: TGCGCCAGCAGCCTTACAGGGGGCGTCACTGAAGCTTTCTTT

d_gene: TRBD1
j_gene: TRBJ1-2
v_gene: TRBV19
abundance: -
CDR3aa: CASSYLTGSDGYTF
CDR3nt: TGTGCCAGTAGTTACCTGACAGGGTCGGATGGCTACACCTTC

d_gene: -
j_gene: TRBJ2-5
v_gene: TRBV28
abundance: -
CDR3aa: CASSFQGFQETQYF
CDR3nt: TGTGCCAGCAGTTTTCAGGGTTTCCAAGAGACCCAGTACTTC

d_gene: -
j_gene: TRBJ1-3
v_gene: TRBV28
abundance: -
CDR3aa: CASSLRSGTGNTIYF
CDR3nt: TGTGCCAGCAGTTTGAGAAGCGGCACCGGAAACACCATATATTTT

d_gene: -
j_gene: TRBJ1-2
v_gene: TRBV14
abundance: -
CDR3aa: CASSQGVWAYGYTF
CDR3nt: TGTGCCAGCAGCCAAGGGGTTTGGGCATATGGCTACACCTTC

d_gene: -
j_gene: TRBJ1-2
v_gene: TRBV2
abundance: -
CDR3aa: CASSLDSGGYTF
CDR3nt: TGTGCCAGCAGTCTGGACAGCGGTGGCTACACCTTC

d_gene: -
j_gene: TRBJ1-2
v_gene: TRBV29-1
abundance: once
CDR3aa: CSVGGPGSGYTF
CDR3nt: TGCAGCGTTGGGGGTCCAGGCTCTGGCTACACCTTC

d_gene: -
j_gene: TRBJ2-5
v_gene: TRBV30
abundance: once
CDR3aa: CAWNVGGHQETQYF
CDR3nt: TGTGCCTGGAACGTAGGGGGGCACCAAGAGACCCAGTACTTC

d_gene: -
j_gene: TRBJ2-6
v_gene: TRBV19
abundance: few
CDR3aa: CASQRDSISGANVLTF
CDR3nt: TGTGCCAGTCAAAGGGACTCCATCTCTGGGGCCAACGTCCTGACTTTC

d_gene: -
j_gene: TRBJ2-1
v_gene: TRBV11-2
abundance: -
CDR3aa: CASSHGYNEQFF
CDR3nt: TGTGCCAGCAGCCATGGGTACAATGAGCAGTTCTTC

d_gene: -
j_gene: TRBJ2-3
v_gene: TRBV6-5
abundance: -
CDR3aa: CASSPGAHTDTQYF
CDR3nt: TGTGCCAGCAGTCCCGGGGCCCACACAGATACGCAGTATTTT

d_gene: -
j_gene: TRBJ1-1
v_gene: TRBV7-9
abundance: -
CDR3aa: CASSPGLWNTEAFF
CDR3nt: TGTGCCAGCAGCCCGGGACTTTGGAACACTGAAGCTTTCTTT